A selection of T cell receptor beta chains follows, all from one sample in a study of T cell changes during pregnancy in multiple sclerosis. TCRdb's table, derived via immunoSEQ multiplex PCR, lists solely in-frame clones and lacks some. This table has more than 25,000 clones, around 91% appearing once. The sequencing here drew on CD8+ T cells from peripheral blood mononuclear cells, taken in the second trimester of pregnancy. Receptors were obtained from a female donor in good health, enrolled as a control in a pregnancy study. Each CDR3 is given without its conserved first and last residue.

V gene | CDR3 protein
TRBV4-3 | ASSSQGAYEQY
TRBV19 | ASSSPQAYGYT
TRBV19 | ASEKLLGGYNQPQH
TRBV27 | ASSPGLAGDETQY
TRBV7-8 | ASSRNSGVQDEQF
TRBV4-1 | ASSQEGRGSIWSNQPQH
TRBV7-9 | ASSSGQGATDTQY
TRBV9 | ASSFQTGVDTEAF
TRBV4-3 | ASSRVLGGTSGDTQY
TRBV9 | ASSVAGPLETQY
TRBV7-6 | ASSLEVRAVRGKDTIY
TRBV19 | ASSIRDWNTEAF
TRBV7-8 | ASSLARLGGTQY
TRBV19 | ASSRASGGVKETQY
TRBV5-1 | ASSLGQGGGTEAF
TRBV18 | ASSRVPQGVDNSPLH
TRBV7-9 | ASSLVLGQPPYEQY
TRBV19 | ASRIGGTEAF